One T cell receptor beta chain is described in this entry. These data belong to a study of T cell repertoires in ileal Crohn's disease. This table comes from immunoSEQ multiplex PCR, and its TCRdb copy is limited to in-frame clones, with some not included. The repertoire consists of about 13,000 clones, with about two thirds occurring once and the leading ten covering almost 6%. V lost 2 bases and J 2 bases, leaving 7 bases between the germline ends. This CDR3 is built from 13 residues. Germline assignment: CDR1 MDHEN and CDR2 SYDVKM. The rearrangement uses TRBV28 and TRBJ2-7; weak D call: TRBD2 (6 bases). The specimen sequenced was ileal tissue. The sequence was collected from an adult with Crohn's disease. The CDR3, as DNA: TGTGCCAGCAGTTTACGGGGGACCTACGAGCAGTACTTC. Protein product: CASSLRGTYEQYF.